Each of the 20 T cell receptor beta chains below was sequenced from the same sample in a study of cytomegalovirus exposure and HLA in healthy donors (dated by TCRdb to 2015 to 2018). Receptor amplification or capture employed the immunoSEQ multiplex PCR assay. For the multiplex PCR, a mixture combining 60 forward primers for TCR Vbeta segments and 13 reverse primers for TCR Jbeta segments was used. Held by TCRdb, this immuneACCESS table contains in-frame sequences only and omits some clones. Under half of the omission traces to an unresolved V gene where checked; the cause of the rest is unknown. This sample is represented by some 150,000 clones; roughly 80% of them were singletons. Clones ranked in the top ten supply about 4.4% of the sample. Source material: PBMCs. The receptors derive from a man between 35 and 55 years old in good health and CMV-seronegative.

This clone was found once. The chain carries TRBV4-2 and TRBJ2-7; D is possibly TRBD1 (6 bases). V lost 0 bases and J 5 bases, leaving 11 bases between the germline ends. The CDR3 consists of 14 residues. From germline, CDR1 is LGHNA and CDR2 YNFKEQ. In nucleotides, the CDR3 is TGTGCCAGCAGCCAAGAGGAACAGGGAAACGAGCAGTACTTC. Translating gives CASSQEEQGNEQYF.

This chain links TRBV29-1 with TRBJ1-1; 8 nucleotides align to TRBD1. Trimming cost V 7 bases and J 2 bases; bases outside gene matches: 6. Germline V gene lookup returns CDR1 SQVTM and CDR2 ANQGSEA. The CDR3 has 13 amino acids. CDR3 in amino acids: CSGFPGGNTEAFF. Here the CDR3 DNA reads TGCAGCGGATTCCCAGGGGGCAACACTGAAGCTTTCTTT.

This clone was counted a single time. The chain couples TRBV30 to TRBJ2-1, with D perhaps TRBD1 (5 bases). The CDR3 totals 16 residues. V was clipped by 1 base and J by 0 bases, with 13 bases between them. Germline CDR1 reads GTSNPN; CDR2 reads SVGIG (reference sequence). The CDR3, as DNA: TGTGCCTGGAGTGGGGGCCGAGTTAGCTCCTACAATGAGCAGTTCTTC. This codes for CAWSGGRVSSYNEQFF.

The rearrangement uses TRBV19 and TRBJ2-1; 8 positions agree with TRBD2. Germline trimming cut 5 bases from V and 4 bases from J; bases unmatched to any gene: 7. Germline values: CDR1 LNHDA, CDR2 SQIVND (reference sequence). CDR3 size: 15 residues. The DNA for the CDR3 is TGTGCCAGTAGTTTTAAGGCTAGCGGGTACAATGAGCAGTTCTTC. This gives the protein CASSFKASGYNEQFF.

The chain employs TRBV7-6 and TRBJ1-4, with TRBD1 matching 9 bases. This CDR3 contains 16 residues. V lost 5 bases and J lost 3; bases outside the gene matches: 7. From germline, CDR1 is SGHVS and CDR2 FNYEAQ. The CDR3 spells CASSPRQGESNEKLFF. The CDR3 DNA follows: TGTGCCAGCAGCCCCCGACAGGGGGAGTCTAATGAAAAACTGTTTTTT.

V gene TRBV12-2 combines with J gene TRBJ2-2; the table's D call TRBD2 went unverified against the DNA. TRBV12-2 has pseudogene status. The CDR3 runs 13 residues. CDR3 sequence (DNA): TGTGCAAGTCGCCGACTTCACACCGGGGAGCTGTTTTTT. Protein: CASRRLHTGELFF.

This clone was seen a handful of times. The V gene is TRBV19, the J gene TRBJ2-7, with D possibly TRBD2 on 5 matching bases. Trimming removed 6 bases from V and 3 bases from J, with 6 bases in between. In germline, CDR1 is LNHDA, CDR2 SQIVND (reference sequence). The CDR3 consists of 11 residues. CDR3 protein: CASRAGYEQYF. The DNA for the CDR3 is TGTGCCAGTAGGGCGGGCTACGAGCAGTACTTC.

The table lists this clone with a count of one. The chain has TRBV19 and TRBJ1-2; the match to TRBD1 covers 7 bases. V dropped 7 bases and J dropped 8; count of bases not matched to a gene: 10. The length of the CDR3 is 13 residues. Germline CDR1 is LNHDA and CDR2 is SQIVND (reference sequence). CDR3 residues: CASTDRDRPGYTF. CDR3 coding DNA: TGTGCCAGTACCGACCGGGACAGACCCGGCTACACCTTC.

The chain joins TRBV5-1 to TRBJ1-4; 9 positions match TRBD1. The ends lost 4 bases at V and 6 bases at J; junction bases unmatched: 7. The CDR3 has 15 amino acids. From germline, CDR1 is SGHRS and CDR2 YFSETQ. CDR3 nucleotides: TGCGCCAGCAGCAGAGGGACAGGGTTGGATGAAAAACTGTTTTTT. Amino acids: CASSRGTGLDEKLFF.

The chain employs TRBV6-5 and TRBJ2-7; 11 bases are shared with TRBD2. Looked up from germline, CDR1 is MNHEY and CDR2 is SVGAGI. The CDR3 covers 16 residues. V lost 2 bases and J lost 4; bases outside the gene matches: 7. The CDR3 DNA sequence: TGTGCCAGCAGTTACGCTTCTAGCGGGGGGCCTTACGAGCAGTACTTC. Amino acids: CASSYASSGGPYEQYF.

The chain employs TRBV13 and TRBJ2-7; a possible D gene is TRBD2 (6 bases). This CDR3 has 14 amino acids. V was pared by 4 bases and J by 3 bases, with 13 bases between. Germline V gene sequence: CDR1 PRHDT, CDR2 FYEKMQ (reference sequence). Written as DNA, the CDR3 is TGTGCCAGCAGCTGGGGGGTAAGGGTCTACGAGCAGTACTTC. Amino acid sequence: CASSWGVRVYEQYF.

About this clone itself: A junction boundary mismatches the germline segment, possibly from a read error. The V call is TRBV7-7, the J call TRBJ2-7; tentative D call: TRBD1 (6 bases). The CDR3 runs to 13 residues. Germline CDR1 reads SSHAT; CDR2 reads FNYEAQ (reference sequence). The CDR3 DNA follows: TGTGCTAGCAGCTTTTGGGGGCTCTACGAGCAGTACTTC. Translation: CASSFWGLYEQYF. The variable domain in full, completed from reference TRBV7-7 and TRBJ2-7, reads GAGVSQSPRYKVTKRGQDVTLRCDPISSHATLYWYQQALGQGPEFLTYFNYEAQPDKSGLPSDRFSAERPEGSISTLTIQRTEQRDSAMYRCASSFWGLYEQYFGPGTRLTVT.

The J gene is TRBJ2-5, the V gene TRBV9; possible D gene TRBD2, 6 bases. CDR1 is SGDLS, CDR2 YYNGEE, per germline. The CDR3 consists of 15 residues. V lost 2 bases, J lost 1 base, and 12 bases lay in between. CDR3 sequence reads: CASSVGGMGQETQYF. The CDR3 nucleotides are TGTGCCAGCAGCGTTGGGGGGATGGGCCAAGAGACCCAGTACTTC.

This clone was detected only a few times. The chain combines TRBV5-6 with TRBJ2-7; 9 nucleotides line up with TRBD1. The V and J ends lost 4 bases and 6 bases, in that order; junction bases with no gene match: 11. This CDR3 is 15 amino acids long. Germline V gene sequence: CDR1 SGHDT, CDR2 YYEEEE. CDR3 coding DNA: TGTGCCAGCAGCGTGGGGGGACAGGGAGTTGGCGAGCAGTACTTC. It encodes CASSVGGQGVGEQYF.

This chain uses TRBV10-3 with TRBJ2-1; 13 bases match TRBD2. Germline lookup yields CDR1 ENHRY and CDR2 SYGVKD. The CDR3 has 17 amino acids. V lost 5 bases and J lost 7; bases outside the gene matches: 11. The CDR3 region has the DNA TGTGCCATCAGTAAAACTAGCGGGGGGGCAAGTGGTAATGAGCAGTTCTTC. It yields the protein CAISKTSGGASGNEQFF.

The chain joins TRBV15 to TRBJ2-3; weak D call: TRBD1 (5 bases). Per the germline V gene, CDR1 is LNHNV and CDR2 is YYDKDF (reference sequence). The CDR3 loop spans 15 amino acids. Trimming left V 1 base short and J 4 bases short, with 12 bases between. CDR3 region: CATSRVKGLADTQYF. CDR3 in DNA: TGTGCCACCAGCAGAGTGAAGGGGCTTGCAGATACGCAGTATTTT. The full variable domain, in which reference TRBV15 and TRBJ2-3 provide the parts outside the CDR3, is DAMVIQNPRYQVTQFGKPVTLSCSQTLNHNVMYWYQQKSSQAPKLLFHYYDKDFNNEADTPDNFQSRRPNTSFCFLDIRSPGLGDTAMYLCATSRVKGLADTQYFGPGTRLTVL.

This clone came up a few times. Here the CDR3 DNA reads TGCGCCAGCAGTCCCCGGACTGCCTCCTCTGGAAACACCATATATTTT. Translated, it gives CASSPRTASSGNTIYF. The chain couples TRBV5-1 to TRBJ1-3; D remains unclear. This CDR3 has 16 amino acids. V shed 5 bases and J shed 0 bases, with 15 bases lying between them. CDR1 is SGHRS and CDR2 is YFSETQ in the germline V gene.

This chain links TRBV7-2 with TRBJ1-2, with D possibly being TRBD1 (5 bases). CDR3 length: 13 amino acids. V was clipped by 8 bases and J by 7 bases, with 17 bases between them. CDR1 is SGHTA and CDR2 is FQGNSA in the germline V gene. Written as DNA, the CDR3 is TGTGCCAGCTCCTTTGGGGGAGGCGGTGGCTACACCTTC. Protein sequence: CASSFGGGGGYTF. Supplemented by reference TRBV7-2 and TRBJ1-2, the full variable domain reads GAGVSQSPSNKVTEKGKDVELRCDPISGHTALYWYRQSLGQGLEFLIYFQGNSAPDKSGLPSDRFSAERTGGSVSTLTIQRTQQEDSAVYLCASSFGGGGGYTFGSGTRLTVV.

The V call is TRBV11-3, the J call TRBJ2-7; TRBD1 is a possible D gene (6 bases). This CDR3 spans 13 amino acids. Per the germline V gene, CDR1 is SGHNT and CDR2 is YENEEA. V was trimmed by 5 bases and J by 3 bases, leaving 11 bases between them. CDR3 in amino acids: CASSPAGDYEQYF. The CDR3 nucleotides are TGTGCCAGCAGCCCGGCAGGGGACTACGAGCAGTACTTC.

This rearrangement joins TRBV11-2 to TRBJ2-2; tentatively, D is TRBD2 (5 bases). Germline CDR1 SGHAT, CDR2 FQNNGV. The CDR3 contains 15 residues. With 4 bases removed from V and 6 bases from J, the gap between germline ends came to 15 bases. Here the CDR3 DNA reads TGTGCCAGCAGCTCCCCCCGATTCGGGGCCGGGGAGCTGTTTTTT. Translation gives CASSSPRFGAGELFF.